The rows below give T cell receptor beta chains drawn from one sample of a study of neurological immune-mediated disorders. From the 5' RACE reads, TCRdb called clonotypes with MiXCR, one entry per CDR3 protein. The sample lists around 78,000 distinct CDR3 sequences; under 20% were seen once. Material for sequencing was PBMCs. These receptors were collected from a woman aged 40 to 49 in good health. CDR3s include the opening cysteine and the closing phenylalanine or tryptophan. D genes are given only for firm matches. A row's size may be missing; if present it is once, few, many or a size class.

V	J	size	D	CDR3	DNA
TRBV20-1	TRBJ2-1	many	TRBD2	CSAQSSGGPQYNEQFF	TGCAGTGCTCAATCTAGCGGGGGACCTCAATACAATGAGCAGTTCTTC
TRBV5-1	TRBJ2-1	many	TRBD2	CASSFSALAAVGDNEQFF	TGCGCCAGCAGCTTTTCGGCCCTAGCGGCGGTAGGCGACAATGAGCAGTTCTTC
TRBV6-1	TRBJ2-6	-	-	CASSARGTGANVLTF	TGTGCCAGCAGTGCTCGAGGTACTGGGGCCAACGTCCTGACTTTC
TRBV20-1	TRBJ1-1	many	-	CSAKQTAGEAFF	TGCAGTGCTAAACAGACAGCGGGTGAGGCTTTCTTT
TRBV5-1	TRBJ2-2	many	-	CASSLTAPGANTGELFF	TGCGCCAGCAGCTTGACGGCCCCCGGGGCGAACACCGGGGAGCTGTTTTTT
TRBV25-1	TRBJ2-2	-	-	CAILGTTNTGELFF	TGTGCCATCCTTGGGACAACGAACACCGGGGAGCTGTTCTTT
TRBV19	TRBJ2-1	once	-	CASSRVAYNEQFF	TGTGCCAGTTCCCGGGTCGCGTACAATGAGCAGTTCTTC
TRBV20-1	TRBJ2-4	many	-	CSVSYFGQYF	TGCAGTGTAAGCTATTTCGGGCAGTACTTC
TRBV27	TRBJ2-5	many	TRBD1	CASSDGQGIFQETQYF	TGTGCCAGCAGTGACGGACAGGGGATATTCCAAGAGACCCAGTACTTC
TRBV21-1	TRBJ2-7	-	-	CASRNSRGGTEYEQYF	TGTGCCAGCAGAAACAGCCGGGGGGGTACAGAGTACGAGCAGTACTTC
TRBV18	TRBJ2-1	many	-	CASSTGNSYNEQFF	TGTGCCAGCTCAACAGGGAACTCCTACAATGAGCAGTTCTTC
TRBV7-2	TRBJ2-3	few	TRBD2	CASSPSLAGGRDTQYF	TGTGCCAGCAGCCCCTCACTAGCGGGGGGGCGGGATACGCAGTATTTT
TRBV5-1	TRBJ2-3	many	-	CASSWDASSTDTQYF	TGCGCCAGCAGCTGGGACGCCTCTAGCACAGATACGCAGTATTTT
TRBV5-1	TRBJ1-5	many	-	CVLGSGFYQPQHF	TGCGTCCTCGGGTCAGGGTTTTATCAGCCCCAGCATTTT
TRBV4-1	TRBJ2-5	many	TRBD1	CASSQVKGQGGETQYF	TGCGCCAGCAGCCAAGTTAAGGGACAGGGAGGTGAGACCCAGTACTTC
TRBV5-1	TRBJ2-5	many	-	CASSEGVGETQYF	TGCGCCAGCAGCGAGGGAGTAGGGGAGACCCAGTACTTC
TRBV12-3/TRBV12-4	TRBJ2-2	many	TRBD2	CASRPGTSGGDTSPGELFF	TGTGCCAGCAGACCCGGGACTAGCGGGGGGGACACCTCCCCCGGGGAGCTGTTTTTT
TRBV12-3/TRBV12-4	TRBJ2-5	many	TRBD2	CASNRMTSGGQETQYF	TGTGCCAGCAATAGAATGACTAGCGGGGGGCAAGAGACCCAGTACTTC
TRBV7-9	TRBJ2-1	-	-	CASSSRGGPGVNKRFF	TGTGCCAGCAGCTCAAGGGGGGGGCCGGGCGTCAATAAGCGGTTCTTC
TRBV7-3	TRBJ1-1	many	-	CASSLQENTEAFF	TGTGCCAGCAGCCTGCAAGAGAACACTGAAGCTTTCTTT
TRBV7-2	TRBJ2-2	many	TRBD2	CASSLRRAGGLNGELFF	TGTGCCAGCAGCCTCCGGAGGGCGGGGGGGCTGAACGGGGAGCTGTTTTTT
TRBV10-3	TRBJ1-1	many	-	CAISDPGTENTEAFF	TGTGCCATCAGTGACCCCGGGACGGAGAACACTGAAGCTTTCTTT
TRBV20-1	TRBJ1-3	many	-	CSARDPGTGNTIYF	TGCAGTGCTAGAGATCCGGGCACGGGAAACACCATATATTTT
TRBV18	TRBJ1-5	many	TRBD1	CASSGLDRAGNQPQHF	TGTGCCAGCTCGGGACTCGACAGGGCCGGGAACCAGCCCCAGCATTTT
TRBV7-9	TRBJ2-1	many	-	CASSLALGLYNEQFF	TGTGCCAGCAGCTTAGCGCTGGGACTGTACAATGAGCAGTTCTTC